These T cell receptor beta chains were read from a single sample in a study of blood T cell repertoires in COVID-19. Assay used: immunoSEQ multiplex PCR; TCRdb lists only in-frame clones, some missing. Among around 130,000 clones listed, 75% to 90% were seen once. Sequencing was performed on peripheral blood. These receptors were collected from a man in his 70s with active or convalescent COVID-19. CDR3s include the opening cysteine and the closing phenylalanine or tryptophan. A D gene is named only where the DNA matches it firmly. Clone size, where shown, is once, few, many, or a class for clones that have expanded.

>-|-|TRBJ2-5|TRBV3-1/TRBV3-2
CASSPIGGLQETQYF
TGTGCCAGCAGCCCGATCGGGGGGCTGCAAGAGACCCAGTACTTC
>TRBD1|-|TRBJ2-4|TRBV4-1
CASSQDRAGGKNIQYF
TGCGCCAGCAGCCAAGATCGAGCAGGGGGCAAGAACATTCAGTACTTC
>-|-|TRBJ1-2|TRBV14
CASSPRGGGYTF
TGTGCCAGCAGCCCCCGGGGGGGTGGCTACACCTTC
>TRBD1|-|TRBJ1-1|TRBV4-1
CASSQGQGADTEAFF
TGCGCCAGCAGCCAAGGACAGGGGGCAGACACTGAAGCTTTCTTT
>-|-|TRBJ2-7|TRBV6-2/TRBV6-3
CASSYGDKPGEQYF
TGTGCCAGCAGTTACGGAGACAAACCGGGGGAGCAGTACTTC
>-|-|TRBJ2-3|TRBV12-3/TRBV12-4
CASSPSTDTQYF
TGTGCCAGCAGCCCCAGTACAGATACGCAGTATTTT
>TRBD2|-|TRBJ2-1|TRBV3-1/TRBV3-2
CASSRLAGAVGNEQFF
TGTGCCAGCAGCCGACTAGCGGGAGCGGTGGGGAATGAGCAGTTCTTC
>-|-|TRBJ1-4|TRBV28
CATTRGADEKLFF
TGTGCCACCACCCGGGGGGCGGATGAAAAACTGTTTTTT
>-|-|TRBJ1-5|TRBV28
CASSPPGSGWNQPQHF
TGTGCCAGCAGTCCCCCGGGATCCGGTTGGAATCAGCCCCAGCATTTT
>-|-|TRBJ1-5|TRBV23-1
CASSPSGIGQPQHF
TGCGCCAGCAGTCCTTCCGGGATCGGGCAGCCCCAGCATTTT
>-|-|TRBJ1-5|TRBV2
CASSRLDQPQHF
TGTGCCAGCAGTCGACTCGATCAGCCCCAGCATTTT
>TRBD1|-|TRBJ1-6|TRBV6-5
CASSPGQLTVALHF
TGTGCCAGCAGTCCGGGACAGCTAACAGTGGCCCTCCACTTT
>-|-|TRBJ1-1|TRBV21-1
CASSKKQGLNTEAFF
TGTGCCAGCAGCAAGAAACAGGGCCTGAACACTGAAGCTTTCTTT
>TRBD1|-|TRBJ1-6|TRBV6-6
CASRPTGDHYNSPLHF
TGTGCCAGCAGGCCGACAGGGGACCATTATAATTCACCCCTCCACTTT
>TRBD2|-|TRBJ2-3|TRBV5-1
CASSLEGGRARDTQYF
TGCGCCAGCAGCTTGGAAGGCGGGAGGGCCAGGGATACGCAGTATTTT
>TRBD2|-|TRBJ2-1|TRBV19
CASSPVASGSYNEQFF
TGTGCCAGTAGTCCAGTGGCTAGCGGCTCCTACAATGAGCAGTTCTTC
>TRBD2|-|TRBJ2-1|TRBV4-1
CASSQERKDRLAGGPRNEQFF
TGCGCCAGCAGCCAAGAAAGGAAGGACAGGTTAGCGGGAGGGCCAAGGAATGAGCAGTTCTTC
>-|-|TRBJ2-7|TRBV19
CASTLEASYRGEQYF
TGTGCCAGTACCCTCGAGGCCTCTTATCGGGGCGAGCAGTACTTC
>TRBD2|once|TRBJ2-5|TRBV3-1/TRBV3-2
CASSFRGLAGGETQYF
TGTGCCAGCAGCTTCAGAGGGCTAGCGGGAGGAGAGACCCAGTACTTC
>-|-|TRBJ2-1|TRBV28
CASVSGPRVNEQFF
TGTGCCAGCGTCTCCGGTCCGAGGGTGAATGAGCAGTTCTTC
>TRBD1|-|TRBJ2-1|TRBV24-1
CATSDTQGVSYNEQFF
TGTGCCACCAGTGACACACAGGGGGTGTCCTACAATGAGCAGTTCTTC
>-|once|TRBJ2-2|TRBV6-5
CASSQTGNTGELFF
TGTGCCAGCAGTCAGACAGGGAACACCGGGGAGCTGTTTTTT
>TRBD2|few|TRBJ2-7|TRBV5-4
CASRGGLAGDNEQYF
TGTGCCAGCAGAGGGGGACTAGCGGGAGACAACGAGCAGTACTTC
>-|few|TRBJ1-5|TRBV19
CASSIGQGSNQPQHF
TGTGCCAGTAGTATAGGGCAGGGGAGCAATCAGCCCCAGCATTTT
>-|-|TRBJ1-5|TRBV28
CASRSGNQPQHF
TGTGCCAGTCGGTCGGGCAATCAGCCCCAGCATTTT
>TRBD1|-|TRBJ1-1|TRBV10-3
CATQDREDTEAFF
TGTGCCACTCAGGACAGGGAAGATACTGAAGCTTTCTTT
>-|few|TRBJ2-7|TRBV6-2/TRBV6-3
CASSYLGQGMGEQYF
TGTGCCAGCAGTTATTTGGGCCAGGGGATGGGCGAGCAGTACTTC
>-|-|TRBJ1-6|TRBV3-1/TRBV3-2
CASSQYYDSPLHF
TGTGCCAGCAGCCAATACTATGATTCACCCCTCCACTTT
>TRBD1|-|TRBJ2-7|TRBV18
CASSPDRVEYEQYF
TGTGCCAGCTCGCCCGACAGGGTCGAATACGAGCAGTACTTC
>-|-|TRBJ2-1|TRBV19
CASRVADLYNEQFF
TGTGCCAGTAGGGTAGCAGATCTATACAATGAGCAGTTCTTC
>-|-|TRBJ2-3|TRBV6-5
CASKSGGISTDTQYF
TGTGCCAGCAAGTCGGGCGGGATTAGCACAGATACGCAGTATTTT
>-|-|TRBJ1-6|TRBV6-5
CASSSPYSPLHF
TGTGCCAGCAGTTCCCCTTATTCACCCCTCCACTTT
>-|-|TRBJ2-7|TRBV13
CASSLYFVATLPYEQYF
TGTGCCAGCAGCTTATACTTCGTAGCGACATTGCCGTACGAGCAGTACTTC
>-|-|TRBJ1-1|TRBV7-8
CASSLGRARANTEAFF
TGTGCCAGCAGCTTAGGTCGAGCCAGGGCGAACACTGAAGCTTTCTTT
>-|-|TRBJ2-7|TRBV27
CASSKKGGGSSYEQYF
TGTGCCAGCAGTAAAAAGGGCGGGGGCTCGTCCTACGAGCAGTACTTC
>-|-|TRBJ2-2|TRBV5-1
CASSLDGEHTGELFF
TGCGCCAGCAGCTTGGACGGGGAACACACCGGGGAGCTGTTTTTT
>-|-|TRBJ1-3|TRBV6-6
CASSQQGGGNTIYF
TGTGCCAGCAGTCAACAGGGCGGTGGAAACACCATATATTTT
>TRBD1|-|TRBJ2-1|TRBV29-1
CSAGTGAANEQFF
TGCAGCGCCGGGACAGGGGCCGCCAATGAGCAGTTCTTC
>TRBD1|few|TRBJ1-1|TRBV7-2
CASSRGQGVTEAFF
TGTGCCAGCAGCCGGGGACAGGGGGTTACTGAAGCTTTCTTT
>TRBD1|-|TRBJ2-7|TRBV18
CASSLGTGLGGEQYF
TGTGCCAGCTCACTCGGGACAGGGCTGGGCGGCGAGCAGTACTTC
>TRBD1|once|TRBJ1-2|TRBV19
CASSVTGNYGYTF
TGTGCCAGTAGTGTGACAGGGAACTATGGCTACACCTTC
>TRBD2|-|TRBJ2-3|TRBV10-3
CAVGLAGGGTDTQYF
TGTGCCGTGGGACTAGCGGGAGGCGGCACAGATACGCAGTATTTT
>TRBD1|-|TRBJ1-3|TRBV6-5
CASRQGALNTIYF
TGTGCCAGCAGGCAGGGGGCCCTAAACACCATATATTTT
>TRBD2|-|TRBJ2-2|TRBV7-2
CASSPLAAGTGELFF
TGTGCCAGCAGCCCTCTAGCGGCCGGCACCGGGGAGCTGTTTTTT
>TRBD1|-|TRBJ1-2|TRBV18
CASSPPYMTGTGRNYGYTF
TGTGCCAGCTCACCACCATACATGACAGGGACGGGTCGAAACTATGGCTACACCTTC
>TRBD2|-|TRBJ2-1|TRBV5-1
CASSSDILAGAGNEQFF
TGCGCCAGCAGCTCGGACATACTAGCGGGAGCTGGCAATGAGCAGTTCTTC
>-|few|TRBJ2-2|TRBV7-9
CASSLGQTTGELFF
TGTGCCAGCAGCTTAGGGCAAACCACCGGGGAGCTGTTTTTT
>-|-|TRBJ1-3|TRBV3-1/TRBV3-2
CASSQTTGILGGNTIYF
TGTGCCAGCAGCCAAACGACAGGCATCCTTGGGGGAAACACCATATATTTT
>-|-|TRBJ2-7|TRBV5-1
CASSLLGQPDYEQYF
TGCGCCAGCAGCTTGTTGGGACAACCAGACTACGAGCAGTACTTC